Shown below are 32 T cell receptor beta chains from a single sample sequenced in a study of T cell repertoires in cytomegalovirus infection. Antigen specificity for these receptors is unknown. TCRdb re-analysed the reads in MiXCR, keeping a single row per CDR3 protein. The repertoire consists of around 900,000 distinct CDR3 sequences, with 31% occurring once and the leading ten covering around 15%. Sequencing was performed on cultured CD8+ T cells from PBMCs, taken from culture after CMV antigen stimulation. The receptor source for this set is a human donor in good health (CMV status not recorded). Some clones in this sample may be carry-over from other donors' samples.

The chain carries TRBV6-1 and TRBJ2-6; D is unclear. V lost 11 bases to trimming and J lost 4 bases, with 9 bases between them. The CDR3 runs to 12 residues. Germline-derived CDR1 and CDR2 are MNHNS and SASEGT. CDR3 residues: CAVWGGANVLTF. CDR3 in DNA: TGTGCCGTCTGGGGAGGGGCCAACGTCCTGACTTTC.

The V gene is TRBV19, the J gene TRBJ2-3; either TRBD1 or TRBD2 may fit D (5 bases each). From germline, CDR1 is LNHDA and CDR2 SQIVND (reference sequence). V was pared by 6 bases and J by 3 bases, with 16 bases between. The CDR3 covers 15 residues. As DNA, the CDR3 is TGTGCCAGTAGCCTGGACTTAGGGGCGACAGATACGCAGTATTTT. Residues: CASSLDLGATDTQYF.

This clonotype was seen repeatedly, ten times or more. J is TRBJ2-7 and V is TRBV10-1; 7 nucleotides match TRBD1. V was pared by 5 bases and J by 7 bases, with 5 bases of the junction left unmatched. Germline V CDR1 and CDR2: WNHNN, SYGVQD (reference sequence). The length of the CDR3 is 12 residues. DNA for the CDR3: TGCGCCAGCAGTATGACAGGGCGGGAGCAGTACTTC. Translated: CASSMTGREQYF.

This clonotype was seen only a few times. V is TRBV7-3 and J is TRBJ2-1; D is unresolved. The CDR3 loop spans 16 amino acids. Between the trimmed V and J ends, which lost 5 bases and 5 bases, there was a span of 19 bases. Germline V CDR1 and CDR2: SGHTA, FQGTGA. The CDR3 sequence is CASSITSRPENNEQFF. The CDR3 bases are TGTGCCAGCAGCATTACATCACGTCCCGAGAACAATGAGCAGTTCTTC.

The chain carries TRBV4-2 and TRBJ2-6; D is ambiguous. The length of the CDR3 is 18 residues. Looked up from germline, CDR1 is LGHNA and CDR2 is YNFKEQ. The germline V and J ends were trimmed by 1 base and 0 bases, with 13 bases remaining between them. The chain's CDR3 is CASSQAEEELSGANVLTF. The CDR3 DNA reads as TGTGCCAGCAGCCAAGCAGAAGAAGAACTCTCTGGGGCCAACGTCCTGACTTTC.

The CDR3 DNA reads TGTGCCAGCAGTTTAGCAGGCCATTTAAATTCACCCCTCCACTTT. Its protein is CASSLAGHLNSPLHF. This chain links TRBV27 with TRBJ1-6; D is unresolved. The CDR3 consists of 15 residues. Germline V gene sequence: CDR1 MNHEY, CDR2 SMNVEV (reference sequence). The V gene lost 2 bases and the J gene lost 7 bases, with 12 bases spanning the gap.

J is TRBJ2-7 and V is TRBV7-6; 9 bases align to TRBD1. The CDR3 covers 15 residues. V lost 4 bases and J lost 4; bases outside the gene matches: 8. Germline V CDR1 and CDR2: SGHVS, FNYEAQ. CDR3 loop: CASSSGTGYIYEQYF. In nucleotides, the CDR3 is TGTGCCAGCAGCTCCGGGACAGGGTACATATACGAGCAGTACTTC.

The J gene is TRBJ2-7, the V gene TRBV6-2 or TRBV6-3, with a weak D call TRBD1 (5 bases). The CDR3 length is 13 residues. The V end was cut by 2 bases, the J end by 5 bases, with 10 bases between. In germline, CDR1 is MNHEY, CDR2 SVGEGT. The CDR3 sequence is CASSYARANEQYV. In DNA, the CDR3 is TGTGCCAGCAGTTACGCCAGGGCAAACGAGCAGTACGTC.

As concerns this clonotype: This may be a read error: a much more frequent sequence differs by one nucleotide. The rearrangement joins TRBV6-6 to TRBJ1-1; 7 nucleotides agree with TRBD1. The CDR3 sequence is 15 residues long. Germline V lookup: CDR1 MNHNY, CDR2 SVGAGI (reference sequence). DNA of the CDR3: TGTGTCAGCAAGTTACAGGGGAATTGGGGGACTGAAGCTTTCTTT. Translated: CVSKLQGNWGTEAFF.

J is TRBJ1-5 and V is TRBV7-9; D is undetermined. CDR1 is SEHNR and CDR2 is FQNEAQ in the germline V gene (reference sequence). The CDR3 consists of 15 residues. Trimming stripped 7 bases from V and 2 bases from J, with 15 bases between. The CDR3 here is CASTGEGGGNQPQHF. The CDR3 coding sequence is TGTGCCAGCACCGGGGAGGGTGGGGGCAATCAGCCCCAGCATTTT.

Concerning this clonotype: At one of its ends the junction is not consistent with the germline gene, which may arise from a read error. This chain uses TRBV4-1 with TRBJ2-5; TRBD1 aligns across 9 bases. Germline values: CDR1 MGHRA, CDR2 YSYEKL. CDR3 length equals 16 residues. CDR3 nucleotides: TGTGCCAGCAACCACCTCCCGGGACAGGGCCAAGAGACCCAGTACTTC. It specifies CASNHLPGQGQETQYF.

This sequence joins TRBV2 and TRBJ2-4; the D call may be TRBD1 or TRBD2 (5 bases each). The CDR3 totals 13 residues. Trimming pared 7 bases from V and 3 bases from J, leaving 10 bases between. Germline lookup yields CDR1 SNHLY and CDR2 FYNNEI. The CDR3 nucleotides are TGTGCCAGCACCGGGACGGACAAAAACATTCAGTACTTC. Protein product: CASTGTDKNIQYF.

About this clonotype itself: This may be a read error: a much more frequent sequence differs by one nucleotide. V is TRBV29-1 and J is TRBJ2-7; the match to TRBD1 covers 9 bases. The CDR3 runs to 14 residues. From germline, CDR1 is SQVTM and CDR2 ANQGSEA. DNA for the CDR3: TGCAGCGTTGAAGATCAAACAGGGGGCTACGAGCGGTACGTC. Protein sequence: CSVEDQTGGYERYV.

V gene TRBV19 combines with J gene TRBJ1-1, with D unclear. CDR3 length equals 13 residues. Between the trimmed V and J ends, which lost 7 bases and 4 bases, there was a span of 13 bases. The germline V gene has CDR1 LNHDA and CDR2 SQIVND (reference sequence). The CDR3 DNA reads TGTGCCAGTACCCGATCGATTAGCACTGAAGCTTTCTTT. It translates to CASTRSISTEAFF.

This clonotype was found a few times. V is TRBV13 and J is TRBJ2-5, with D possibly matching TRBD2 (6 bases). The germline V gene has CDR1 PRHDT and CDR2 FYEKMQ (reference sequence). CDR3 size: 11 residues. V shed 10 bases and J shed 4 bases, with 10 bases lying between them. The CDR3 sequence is CATGGLETQYF. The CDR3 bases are TGTGCCACCGGAGGGCTAGAGACCCAGTACTTC.

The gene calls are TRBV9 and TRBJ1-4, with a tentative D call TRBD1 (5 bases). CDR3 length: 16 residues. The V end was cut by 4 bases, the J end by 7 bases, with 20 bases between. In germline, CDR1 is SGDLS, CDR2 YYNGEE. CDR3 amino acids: CASSMGDGGGGEKLFF. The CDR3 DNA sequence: TGTGCCAGCAGCATGGGGGACGGTGGAGGCGGTGAAAAACTGTTTTTT.

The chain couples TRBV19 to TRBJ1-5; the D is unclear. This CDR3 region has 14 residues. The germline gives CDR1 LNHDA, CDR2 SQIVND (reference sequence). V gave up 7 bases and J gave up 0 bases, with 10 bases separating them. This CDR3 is CASTRRDSNQPQHF. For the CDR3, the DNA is TGTGCCAGTACCCGACGAGATAGCAATCAGCCCCAGCATTTT.

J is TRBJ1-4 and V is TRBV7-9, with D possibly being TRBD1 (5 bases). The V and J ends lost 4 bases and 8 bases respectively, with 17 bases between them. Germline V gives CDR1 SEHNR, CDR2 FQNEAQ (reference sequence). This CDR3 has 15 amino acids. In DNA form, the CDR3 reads TGTGCCAGCAGCTCCGAGCAGGGAAGCGGCGAAAAACTGTTTTTT. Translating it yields CASSSEQGSGEKLFF.

The CDR3 bases are TGTGCCAGCAGTTCCCCTCTGAGCCGGCGTTACCAAGAGACCCAGTACTTC. Residues: CASSSPLSRRYQETQYF. The J gene is TRBJ2-5, the V gene TRBV6-2 or TRBV6-3; D is uncertain. The germline V gene has CDR1 MNHEY and CDR2 SVGEGT. The CDR3 runs to 17 residues. Trimming took off 4 bases at V and 0 bases at J, with 18 bases between the two ends.

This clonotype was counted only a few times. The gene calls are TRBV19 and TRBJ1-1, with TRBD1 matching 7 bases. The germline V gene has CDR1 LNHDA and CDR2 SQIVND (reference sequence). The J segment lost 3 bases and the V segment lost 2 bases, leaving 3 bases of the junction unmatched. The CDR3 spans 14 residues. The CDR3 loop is CASSITGTDTEAFF. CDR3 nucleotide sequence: TGTGCCAGTAGTATAACCGGGACAGACACTGAAGCTTTCTTT.

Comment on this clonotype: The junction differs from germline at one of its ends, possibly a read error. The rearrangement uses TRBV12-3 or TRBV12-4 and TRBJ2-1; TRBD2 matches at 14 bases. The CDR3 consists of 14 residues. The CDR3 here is CASTTGLAGDRGLF. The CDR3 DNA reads TGTGCCAGCACGACGGGACTAGCGGGGGATCGGGGTCTCTTC.

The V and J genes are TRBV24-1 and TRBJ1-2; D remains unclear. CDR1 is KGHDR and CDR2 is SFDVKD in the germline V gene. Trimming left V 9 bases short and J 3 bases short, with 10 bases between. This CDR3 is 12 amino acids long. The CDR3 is CATSESDYGYTF. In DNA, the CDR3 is TGTGCCACCTCGGAGTCGGACTATGGCTACACCTTC.

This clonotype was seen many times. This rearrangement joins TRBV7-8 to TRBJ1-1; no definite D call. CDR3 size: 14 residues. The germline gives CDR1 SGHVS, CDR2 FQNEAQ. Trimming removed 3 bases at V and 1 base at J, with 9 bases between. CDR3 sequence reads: CASSLGKKNTEAFF. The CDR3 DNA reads TGTGCCAGCAGCTTGGGGAAGAAGAACACTGAAGCTTTCTTT.

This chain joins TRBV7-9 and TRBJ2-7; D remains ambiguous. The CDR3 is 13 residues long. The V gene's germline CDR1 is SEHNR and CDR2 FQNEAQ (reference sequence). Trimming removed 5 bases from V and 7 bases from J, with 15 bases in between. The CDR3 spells CASSMGNIREQYF. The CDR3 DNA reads TGTGCCAGCAGCATGGGAAATATACGGGAGCAGTACTTC. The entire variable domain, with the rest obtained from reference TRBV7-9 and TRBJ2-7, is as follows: DTGVSQNPRHKITKRGQNVTFRCDPISEHNRLYWYRQTLGQGPEFLTYFQNEAQLEKSRLLSDRFSAERPKGSFSTLEIQRTEQGDSAMYLCASSMGNIREQYFGPGTRLTVT.

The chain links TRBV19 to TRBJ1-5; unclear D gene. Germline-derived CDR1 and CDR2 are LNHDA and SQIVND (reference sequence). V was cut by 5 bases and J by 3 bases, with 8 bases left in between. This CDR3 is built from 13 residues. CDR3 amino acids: CASSDMNNQPQHF. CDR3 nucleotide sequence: TGTGCCAGTAGTGACATGAACAATCAGCCCCAGCATTTT.

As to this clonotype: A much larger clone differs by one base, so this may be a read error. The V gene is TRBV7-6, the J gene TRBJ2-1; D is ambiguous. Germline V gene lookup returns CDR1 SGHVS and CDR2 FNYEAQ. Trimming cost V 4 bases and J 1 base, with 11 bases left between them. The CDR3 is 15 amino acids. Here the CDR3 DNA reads TGTGCCAGCAGCTCCGGGTCCACGTCCTACAATGAGCAGTTCTTC. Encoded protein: CASSSGSTSYNEQFF. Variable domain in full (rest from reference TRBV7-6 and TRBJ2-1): GAGVSQSPRYKVTKRGQDVALRCDPISGHVSLYWYRQALGQGPEFLTYFNYEAQQDKSGLPNDRFSAERPEGSISTLTIQRTEQRDSAMYRCASSSGSTSYNEQFFGPGTRLTVL.

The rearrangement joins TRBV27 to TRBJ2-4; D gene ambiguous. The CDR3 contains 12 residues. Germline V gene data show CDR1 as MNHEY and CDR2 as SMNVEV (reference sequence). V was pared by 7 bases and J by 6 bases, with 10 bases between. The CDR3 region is CASISDGNIQYF. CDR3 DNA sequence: TGTGCCAGCATTTCGGACGGAAACATTCAGTACTTC.

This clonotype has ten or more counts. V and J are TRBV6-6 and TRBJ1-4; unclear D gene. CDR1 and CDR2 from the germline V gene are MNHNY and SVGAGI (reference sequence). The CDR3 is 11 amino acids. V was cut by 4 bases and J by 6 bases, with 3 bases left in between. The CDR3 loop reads CASSSDEKLFF. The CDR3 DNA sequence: TGTGCCAGCAGTTCGGATGAAAAACTGTTTTTT.

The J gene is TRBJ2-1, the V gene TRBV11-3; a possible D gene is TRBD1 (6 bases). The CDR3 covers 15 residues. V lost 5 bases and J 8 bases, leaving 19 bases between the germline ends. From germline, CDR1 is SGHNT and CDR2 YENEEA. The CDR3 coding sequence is TGTGCCAGCAGCAGAAGGGACATACATAGGTATGAGCAGTTCTTC. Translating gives CASSRRDIHRYEQFF. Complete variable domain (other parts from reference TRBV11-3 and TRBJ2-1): EAGVVQSPRYKIIEKKQPVAFWCNPISGHNTLYWYLQNLGQGPELLIRYENEEAVDDSQLPKDRFSAERLKGVDSTLKIQPAELGDSAVYLCASSRRDIHRYEQFFGPGTRLTVL.

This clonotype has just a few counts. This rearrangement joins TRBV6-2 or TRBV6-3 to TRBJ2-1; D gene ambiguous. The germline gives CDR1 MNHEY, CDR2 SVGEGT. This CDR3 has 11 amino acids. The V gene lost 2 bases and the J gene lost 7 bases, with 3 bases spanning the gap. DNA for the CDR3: TGTGCCAGCAGTTACAGGAATGAGCAGTTCTTC. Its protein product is CASSYRNEQFF.

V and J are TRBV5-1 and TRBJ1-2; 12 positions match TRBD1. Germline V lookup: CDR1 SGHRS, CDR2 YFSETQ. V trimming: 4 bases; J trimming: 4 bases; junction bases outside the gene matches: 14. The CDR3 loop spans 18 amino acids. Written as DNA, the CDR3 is TGCGCCAGCAGCCTCTCCGGGACAGGGGGCATTTTTGGCTATGGCTACACCTTC. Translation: CASSLSGTGGIFGYGYTF.

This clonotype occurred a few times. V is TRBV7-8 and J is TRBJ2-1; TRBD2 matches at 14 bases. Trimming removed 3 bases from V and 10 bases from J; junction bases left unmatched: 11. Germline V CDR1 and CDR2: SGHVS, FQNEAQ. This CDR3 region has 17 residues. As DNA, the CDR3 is TGTGCCAGCAGCTTTCCCCGGACTAGCGGGGGGAGCGAGGAGCAGTTCTTC. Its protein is CASSFPRTSGGSEEQFF.